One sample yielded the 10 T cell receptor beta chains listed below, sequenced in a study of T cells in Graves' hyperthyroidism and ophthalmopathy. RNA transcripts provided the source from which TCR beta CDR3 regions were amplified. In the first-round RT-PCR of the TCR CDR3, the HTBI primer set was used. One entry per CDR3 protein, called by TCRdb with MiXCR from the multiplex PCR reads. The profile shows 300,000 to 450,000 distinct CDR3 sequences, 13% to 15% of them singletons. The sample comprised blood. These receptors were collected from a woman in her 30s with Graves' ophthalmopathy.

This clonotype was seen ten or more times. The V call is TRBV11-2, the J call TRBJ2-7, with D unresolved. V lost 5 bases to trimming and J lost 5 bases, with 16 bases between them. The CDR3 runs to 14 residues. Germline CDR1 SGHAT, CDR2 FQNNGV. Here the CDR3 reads CASSLRTDFDEQYF. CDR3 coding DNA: TGTGCCAGCAGCCTACGGACGGATTTTGACGAGCAGTACTTC.

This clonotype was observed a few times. The CDR3 DNA reads TGTGCCAGCAGTCCACTAACTAGGACCCTCTACGAGCAGTACTTC. It is translated as CASSPLTRTLYEQYF. The genes are TRBV27 and TRBJ2-7, with a tentative D call TRBD2 (5 bases). The V end was cut by 5 bases, the J end by 3 bases, with 17 bases between. Germline CDR1 and CDR2: MNHEY and SMNVEV (reference sequence). This CDR3 is 15 amino acids long.

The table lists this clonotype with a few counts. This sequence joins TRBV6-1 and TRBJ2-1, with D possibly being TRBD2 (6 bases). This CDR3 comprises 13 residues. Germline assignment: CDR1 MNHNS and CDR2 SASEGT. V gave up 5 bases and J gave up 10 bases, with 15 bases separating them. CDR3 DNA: TGTGCCAGCAGTTCCCAGCAAAGCGGGGAGCAGTTCTTC. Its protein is CASSSQQSGEQFF.

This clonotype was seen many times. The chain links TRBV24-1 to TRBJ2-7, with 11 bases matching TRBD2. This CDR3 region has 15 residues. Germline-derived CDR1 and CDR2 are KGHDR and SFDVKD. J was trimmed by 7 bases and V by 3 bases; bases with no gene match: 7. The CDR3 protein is CATSDAGLAVEEQYF. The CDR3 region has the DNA TGTGCCACCAGTGATGCGGGACTAGCGGTGGAAGAGCAGTACTTC.

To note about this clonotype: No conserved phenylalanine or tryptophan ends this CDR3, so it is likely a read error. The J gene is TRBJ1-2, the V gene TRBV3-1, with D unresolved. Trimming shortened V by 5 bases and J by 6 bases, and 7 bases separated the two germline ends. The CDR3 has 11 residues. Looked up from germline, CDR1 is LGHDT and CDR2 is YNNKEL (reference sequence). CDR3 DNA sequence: TGTGCCAGCAGCGGAACTCATGGCTACACCCTC. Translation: CASSGTHGYTL.

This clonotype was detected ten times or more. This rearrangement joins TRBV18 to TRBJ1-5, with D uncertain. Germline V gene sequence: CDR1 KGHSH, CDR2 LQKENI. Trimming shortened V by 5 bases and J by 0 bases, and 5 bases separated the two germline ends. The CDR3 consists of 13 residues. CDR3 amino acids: CASSDSSNQPQHF. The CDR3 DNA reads TGTGCCAGCTCAGACTCTAGCAATCAGCCCCAGCATTTT.

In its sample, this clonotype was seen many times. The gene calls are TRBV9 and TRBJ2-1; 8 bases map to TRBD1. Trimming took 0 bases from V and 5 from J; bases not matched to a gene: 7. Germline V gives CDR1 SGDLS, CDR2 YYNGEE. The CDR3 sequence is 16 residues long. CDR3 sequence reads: CASSVAPGGHDNEQFF. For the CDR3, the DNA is TGTGCCAGCAGCGTAGCTCCAGGGGGCCACGACAATGAGCAGTTCTTC.

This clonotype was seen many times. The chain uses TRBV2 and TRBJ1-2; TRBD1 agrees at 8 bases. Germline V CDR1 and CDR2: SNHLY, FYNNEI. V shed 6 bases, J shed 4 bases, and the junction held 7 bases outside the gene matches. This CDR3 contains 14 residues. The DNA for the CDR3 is TGTGCCAGCAGCGAGACAGGGGCCCGCTATGGCTACACCTTC. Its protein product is CASSETGARYGYTF.

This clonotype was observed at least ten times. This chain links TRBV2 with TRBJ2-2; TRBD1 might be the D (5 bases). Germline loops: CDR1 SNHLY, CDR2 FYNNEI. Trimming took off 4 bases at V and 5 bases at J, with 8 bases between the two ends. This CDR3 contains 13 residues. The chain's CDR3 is CASSGTSTGELFF. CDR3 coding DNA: TGTGCCAGCAGTGGGACATCGACCGGGGAGCTGTTTTTT.

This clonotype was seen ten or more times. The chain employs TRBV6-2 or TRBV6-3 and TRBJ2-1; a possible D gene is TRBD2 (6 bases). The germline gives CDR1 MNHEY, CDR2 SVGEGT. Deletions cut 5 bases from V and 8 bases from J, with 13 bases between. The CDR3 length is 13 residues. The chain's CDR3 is CASSALAFYEQFF. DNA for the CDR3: TGTGCCAGCAGTGCACTAGCTTTTTATGAGCAGTTCTTC.